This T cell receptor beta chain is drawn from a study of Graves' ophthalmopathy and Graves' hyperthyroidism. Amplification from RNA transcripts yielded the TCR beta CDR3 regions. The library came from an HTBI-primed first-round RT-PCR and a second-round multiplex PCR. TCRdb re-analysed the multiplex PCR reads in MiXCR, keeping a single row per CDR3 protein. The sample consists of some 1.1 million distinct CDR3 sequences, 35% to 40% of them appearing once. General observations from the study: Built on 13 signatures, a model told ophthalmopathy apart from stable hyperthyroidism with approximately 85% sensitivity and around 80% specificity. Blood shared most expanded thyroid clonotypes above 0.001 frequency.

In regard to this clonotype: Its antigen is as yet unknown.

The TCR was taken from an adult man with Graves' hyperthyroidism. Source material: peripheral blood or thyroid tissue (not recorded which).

CDR3 protein: CASSYGTGASTNEKLFF. CDR3 nucleotide sequence: TGTGCCAGCAGTTACGGGACAGGGGCCTCAACTAATGAAAAACTGTTTTTT. The J gene is TRBJ1-4, the V gene TRBV27, with 10 positions matching TRBD1. This CDR3 comprises 17 residues. The junction had 5 bases not matched to a gene; V was cut back by 4 bases and J by 0 bases. Germline V gives CDR1 MNHEY, CDR2 SMNVEV (reference sequence).